The source of this TCR beta chain is a study of blood T cell repertoires in COVID-19. Study background: T cells, B-cell-depleted T cells, or PBMCs provided the cDNA or gDNA that served as material.

This CDR3 spans 15 amino acids. CDR1 and CDR2 (germline): MNHEY, SVGAGI. V trimming: 7 bases; J trimming: 9 bases; junction bases outside the gene matches: 8. Sequencing was performed with immunoSEQ multiplex PCR; in TCRdb, only in-frame clones are kept and a portion is missing. The table lists roughly 280,000 clones, around 90% of them singletons, with about 2.2% in the top ten. The receptor comes from a woman aged 45-65 years who had recovered from COVID-19. The chain links TRBV6-5 to TRBJ2-1; TRBD2 agrees at 14 bases. Sequenced sample: peripheral blood. DNA of the CDR3: TGTGCCAGCACCGGACTAGCGGGAGGTTGGAGTGAGCAGTTCTTC. Translated, it gives CASTGLAGGWSEQFF.